Detailed here is one T cell receptor beta chain. Its cognate antigen is unknown. Profiled with immunoSEQ multiplex PCR; TCRdb holds only in-frame clones, not every one. The sample contains about 120,000 clones, 90% to 95% of which appear only once. These data originate in a study of graft-versus-host responses after intestinal transplantation. Study-wide background: Transplants given to recipients were multivisceral, liver-intestinal, or isolated intestinal. Anti-thymocyte globulin served as induction for all recipients, who then took tacrolimus and steroids for approximately 3 years. Study-wide results and limits: Circulating GvH clone levels at their peak were associated with HvG declines (early post-transplant). Researchers found GvH clones in recipient marrow, and some showed up first in ileum or blood.

The V and J ends lost 6 bases and 13 bases respectively, with 19 bases between them. This CDR3 contains 13 residues. Germline-derived CDR1 and CDR2 are MNHNY and SVGAGI (reference sequence). This chain joins TRBV6-6 and TRBJ2-1; possibly TRBD2 for D (6 bases). The sequence came from a human donor who received an intestinal transplant. The sample in question was unstimulated CD8+ T cells sorted from spleen or lymph node cells, obtained before intestinal transplant. The CDR3 coding sequence is TGTGCCAGCAGCCCAGCTAGCGAACGTTTCCAGTTCTTC. This gives the protein CASSPASERFQFF.